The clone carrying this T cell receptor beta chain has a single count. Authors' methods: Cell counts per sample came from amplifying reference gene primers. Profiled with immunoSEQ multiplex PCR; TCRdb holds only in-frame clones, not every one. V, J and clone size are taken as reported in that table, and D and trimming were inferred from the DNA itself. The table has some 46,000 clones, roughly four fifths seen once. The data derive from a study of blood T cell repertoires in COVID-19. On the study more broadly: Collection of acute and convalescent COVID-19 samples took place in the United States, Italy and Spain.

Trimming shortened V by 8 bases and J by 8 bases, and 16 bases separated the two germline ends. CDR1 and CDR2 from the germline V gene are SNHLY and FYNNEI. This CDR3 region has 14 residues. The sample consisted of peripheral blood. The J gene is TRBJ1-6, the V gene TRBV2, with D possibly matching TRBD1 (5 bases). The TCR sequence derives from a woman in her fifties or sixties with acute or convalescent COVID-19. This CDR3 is CASGRGGLDSPLHF. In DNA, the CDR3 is TGTGCCAGCGGGAGGGGAGGCCTCGATTCACCCCTCCACTTT.